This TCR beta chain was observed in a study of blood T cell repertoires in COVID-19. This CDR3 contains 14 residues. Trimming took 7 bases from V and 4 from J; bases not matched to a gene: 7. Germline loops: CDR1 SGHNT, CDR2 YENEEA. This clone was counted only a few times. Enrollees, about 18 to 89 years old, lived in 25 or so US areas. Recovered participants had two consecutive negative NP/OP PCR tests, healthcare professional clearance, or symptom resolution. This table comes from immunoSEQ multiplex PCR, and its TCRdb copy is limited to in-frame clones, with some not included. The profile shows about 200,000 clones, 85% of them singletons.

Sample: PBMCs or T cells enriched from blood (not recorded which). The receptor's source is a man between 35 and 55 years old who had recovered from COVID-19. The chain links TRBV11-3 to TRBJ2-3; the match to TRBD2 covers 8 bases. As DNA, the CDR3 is TGTGCCAGCACTGGGACTAGGGGGTCAGATACGCAGTATTTT. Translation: CASTGTRGSDTQYF. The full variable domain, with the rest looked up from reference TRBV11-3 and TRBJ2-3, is EAGVVQSPRYKIIEKKQPVAFWCNPISGHNTLYWYLQNLGQGPELLIRYENEEAVDDSQLPKDRFSAERLKGVDSTLKIQPAELGDSAVYLCASTGTRGSDTQYFGPGTRLTVL.